This T cell receptor (beta chain) was profiled in a study of cytomegalovirus exposure and HLA in healthy donors. Study-level points and caveats: About 87% or about 30% of the time was how often most TCR beta V segments were productive, according to an earlier analysis.

Worth noting for this clone: Its antigen is as yet unknown.

CDR1 and CDR2 from the germline V gene are SGHRS and YFSETQ. The CDR3 runs 15 residues. V shed 0 bases and J shed 1 base, with 7 bases lying between them. PCR amplification relied on 60 Vbeta primers (plus 13 Jbeta primers). Sequencing used immunoSEQ multiplex PCR; TCRdb keeps in-frame clones, though not all of them. The sample lists fewer than 300,000 clones; 86% were seen once. Sample: PBMCs. The TCR sequence derives from a man aged 35 to 55 in good health and CMV-seropositive. V usage is TRBV5-1 and J usage is TRBJ2-2; no clear D. The CDR3 here is CASSLDSVNTGELFF. Here the CDR3 DNA reads TGCGCCAGCAGCTTGGACTCTGTGAACACCGGGGAGCTGTTTTTT.